This T cell receptor (beta chain) was documented in a study of regulatory T cells in long-lasting Graves disease. Notes on the study in general: The small sample size may have reduced accuracy.

Combining iRepertoire HTBI primers with Arm-PCR of CDR3 regions, the authors built TCR beta libraries. Each CDR3 protein gets one entry after TCRdb re-called the multiplex PCR reads with MiXCR. The table shows 550,000 to 650,000 distinct CDR3 sequences, with roughly 16% occurring only once. V gave up 5 bases and J gave up 5 bases; unmatched junction bases: 14. The CDR3 has 17 amino acids. Germline V lookup: CDR1 MNHNS, CDR2 SASEGT. This clonotype was picked up one time. The antigen is unknown. Time point meaning: newly diagnosed GD, antithyroid drugs for less than 3 months. The authors made the TCR library using RNA they extracted from PBMCs. These data were also reused for a study on T cells in Graves' hyperthyroidism and ophthalmopathy.

The source of this sequence is a man aged 18-30 years with Graves disease. V gene TRBV6-1 combines with J gene TRBJ1-4; 7 nucleotides align to TRBD1. Sequencing was performed on peripheral blood mononuclear cells (PBMCs), taken at new diagnosis, from a patient treated with antithyroid drugs. For the CDR3, the DNA is TGTGCCAGCAGTTATGTGGCAGGGGGGCTGCTGAATGAAAAACTGTTTTTT. Its protein is CASSYVAGGLLNEKLFF.